The 5 T cell receptor beta chains below all came from one sample that was sequenced in a study of cytomegalovirus exposure and HLA in healthy donors. The primer mix had 60 Vbeta and 13 Jbeta primers. The repertoire was sequenced with immunoSEQ multiplex PCR; TCRdb's copy has only in-frame clones and lacks some. The sample yields around 130,000 clones, around 80% seen once. Specimen: PBMCs. All receptors derive from a man in his late teens or twenties in good health and CMV-seronegative.

The CDR3 region is CASGGWTTNEKLFF. In DNA form, the CDR3 reads TGTGCCAGCGGGGGCTGGACAACTAATGAAAAACTGTTTTTT. This chain joins TRBV6-6 and TRBJ1-4, with D possibly being TRBD1 (6 bases). This CDR3 comprises 14 residues. V dropped 8 bases and J dropped 0 bases, with 10 bases sitting between them. CDR1 is MNHNY and CDR2 is SVGAGI in the germline V gene (reference sequence).

The rearrangement uses TRBV6-1 and TRBJ2-2; D may be TRBD1 (6 bases). Germline lookup yields CDR1 MNHNS and CDR2 SASEGT. This CDR3 comprises 13 residues. V was shortened by 8 bases and J by 5 bases, with 12 bases between the two germline ends. CDR3 DNA sequence: TGTGCCAGCGTCGGGCAGGGGACCGGGGAGCTGTTTTTT. This sequence encodes CASVGQGTGELFF.

The chain is built from TRBV2 and TRBJ2-3; 11 positions agree with TRBD2. V lost 2 bases, J lost 0 bases, and 13 bases stayed unmatched. This CDR3 has 20 residues. The germline gives CDR1 SNHLY, CDR2 FYNNEI. CDR3 protein: CASSESSGRAYILSTDTQYF. The CDR3 DNA reads TGTGCCAGCAGTGAAAGTAGCGGGAGGGCCTATATTCTCAGCACAGATACGCAGTATTTT.

The chain has TRBV18 and TRBJ2-5, with D perhaps TRBD1 (6 bases). CDR1 KGHSH and CDR2 LQKENI come from the germline V gene. The V and J ends lost 10 bases and 5 bases respectively, with 11 bases between them. This CDR3 has 11 amino acids. The CDR3 sequence: CATTGRETQYF. CDR3 sequence (DNA): TGTGCCACTACAGGGCGCGAGACCCAGTACTTC.

The CDR3 DNA follows: TGTGCCAGCAGCTTAGCAGAGGGCAGGAACTATGGCTACACCTTC. Translation gives CASSLAEGRNYGYTF. The chain employs TRBV7-9 and TRBJ1-2; no reliable D call. Trimming removed 0 bases from V and 2 bases from J, with 10 bases in between. This CDR3 spans 15 amino acids. The germline gives CDR1 SEHNR, CDR2 FQNEAQ (reference sequence).